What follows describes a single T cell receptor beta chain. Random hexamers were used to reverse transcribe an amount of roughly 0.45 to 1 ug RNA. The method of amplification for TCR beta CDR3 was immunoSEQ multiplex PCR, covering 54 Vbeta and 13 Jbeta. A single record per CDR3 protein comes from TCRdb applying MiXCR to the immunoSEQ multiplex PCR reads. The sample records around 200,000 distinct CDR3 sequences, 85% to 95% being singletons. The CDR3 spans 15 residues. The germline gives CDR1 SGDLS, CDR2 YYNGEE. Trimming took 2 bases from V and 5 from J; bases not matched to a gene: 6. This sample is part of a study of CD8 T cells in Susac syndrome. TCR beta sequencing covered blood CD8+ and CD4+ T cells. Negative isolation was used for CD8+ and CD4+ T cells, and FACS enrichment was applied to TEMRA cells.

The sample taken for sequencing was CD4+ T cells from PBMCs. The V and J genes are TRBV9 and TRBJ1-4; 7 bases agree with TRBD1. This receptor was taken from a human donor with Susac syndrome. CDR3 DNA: TGTGCCAGCAGCGTTCTTGGGACAGAGAATGAAAAACTGTTTTTT. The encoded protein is CASSVLGTENEKLFF.